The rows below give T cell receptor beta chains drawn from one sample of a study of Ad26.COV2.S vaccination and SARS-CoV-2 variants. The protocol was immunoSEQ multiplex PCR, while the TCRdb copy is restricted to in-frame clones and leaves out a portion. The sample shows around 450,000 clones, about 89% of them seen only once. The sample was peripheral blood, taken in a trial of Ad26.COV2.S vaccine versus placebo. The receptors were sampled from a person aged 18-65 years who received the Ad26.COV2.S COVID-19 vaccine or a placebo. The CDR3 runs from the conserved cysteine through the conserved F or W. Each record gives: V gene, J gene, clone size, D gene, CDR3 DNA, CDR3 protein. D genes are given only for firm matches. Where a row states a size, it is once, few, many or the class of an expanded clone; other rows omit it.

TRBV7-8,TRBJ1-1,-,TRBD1,TGTGCCAGCAGCTTAGTGGACAGGGGGACTGAAGCTTTCTTT,CASSLVDRGTEAFF
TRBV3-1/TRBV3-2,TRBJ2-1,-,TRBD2,TGTGCCAGCAGCCCAGGACTAGCGGGAGTACGAGGTAAGGAGCAGTTCTTC,CASSPGLAGVRGKEQFF
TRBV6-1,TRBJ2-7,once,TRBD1,TGTGCCAGCAGTGACCGGGACAGGGTCGACGAGCAGTACTTC,CASSDRDRVDEQYF
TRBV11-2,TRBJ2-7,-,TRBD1,TGTGCCAGCAGCTTAGAGTCCTGGGGACAGGGGGTTTGCGAGCAGTACTTC,CASSLESWGQGVCEQYF
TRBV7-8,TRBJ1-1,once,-,TGTGCCAGCAGCTCCAGGGTGGGAGGAAAAAGGTCGGACACTGAAGCTTTCTTT,CASSSRVGGKRSDTEAFF
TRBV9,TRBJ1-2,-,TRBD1,TGTGCCAGCAGCGTGGGACAGGGGGTCTACTATGGCTACACCTTC,CASSVGQGVYYGYTF
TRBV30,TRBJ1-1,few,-,TGTGCCTGGAGTGTATCCGTGAGGAACACTGAAGCTTTCTTT,CAWSVSVRNTEAFF
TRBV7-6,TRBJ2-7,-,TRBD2,TGTGCCAGCAGCTTATTCCCCCCCGGGGGGGCAGTGAGCTACGAGCAGTACTTC,CASSLFPPGGAVSYEQYF
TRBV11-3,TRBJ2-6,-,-,TGTGCCAGCAGCTCACGAGGGGACTCTGGGGCCAACGTCCTGACTTTC,CASSSRGDSGANVLTF
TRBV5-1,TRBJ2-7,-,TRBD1,TGCGCCAGCAGCTTACAGGGGGAGATCTACGAGCAGTACTTC,CASSLQGEIYEQYF
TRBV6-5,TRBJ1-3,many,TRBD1,TGTGCCAGCAGTTCCGGGACAGGGGACTCTGGAAACACCATATATTTT,CASSSGTGDSGNTIYF
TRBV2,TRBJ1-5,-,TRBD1,TGTGCCAGCAGGGAAAAGACAGGGAGCAATCAGCCCCAGCATTTT,CASREKTGSNQPQHF
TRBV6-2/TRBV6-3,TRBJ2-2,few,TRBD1,TGTGCCAGCAGCTCCGGGACAGCCACCGGGGAGCTGTTTTTT,CASSSGTATGELFF
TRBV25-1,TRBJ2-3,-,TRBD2,TGTGCCAGCAGCCTCGGGACTACCAGCACAGATACGCAGTATTTT,CASSLGTTSTDTQYF
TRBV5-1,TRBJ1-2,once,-,TGCGCCAGCAAAAGGGAGGGCGGCTACACCTTC,CASKREGGYTF
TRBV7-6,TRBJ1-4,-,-,TGTGCCAGCAGCTTATCAGGGGTTGAGGAAAAACTGTTTTTT,CASSLSGVEEKLFF
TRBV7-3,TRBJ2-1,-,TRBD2,TGTGCCAGCAGCGCCACTAGCGGGGGGTCGTATGGGTCCTACAATGAGCAGTTCTTC,CASSATSGGSYGSYNEQFF
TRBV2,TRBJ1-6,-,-,TGTGCCAGCAGTGTCGGTTCACCCCTCCACTTT,CASSVGSPLHF
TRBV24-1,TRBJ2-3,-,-,TGTGCCACCAGTGACATTGGCACAGATACGCAGTATTTT,CATSDIGTDTQYF
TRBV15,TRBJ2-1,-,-,TGTGCCACCAGCAGAGGTGAGGGCCGGGGTAATGAGCAGTTCTTC,CATSRGEGRGNEQFF
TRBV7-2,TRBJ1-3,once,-,TGTGCCAGCAGCGCAAGCCGCGCAGGTGGAAACACCATATATTTT,CASSASRAGGNTIYF
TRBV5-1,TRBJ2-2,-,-,TGCGCCAGCAGCCCCCGAGGAGGGGCCGGGGAGCTGTTTTTT,CASSPRGGAGELFF
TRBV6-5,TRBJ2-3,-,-,TGTGCCAGCAGGGGGGGGCTTAGCACAGATACGCAGTATTTT,CASRGGLSTDTQYF
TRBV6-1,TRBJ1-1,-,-,TGTGCCAGCAGTGATCGGGCGGAGTTGAGGACTGAAGCTTTCTTT,CASSDRAELRTEAFF
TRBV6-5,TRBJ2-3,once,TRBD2,TGTGCCAGCAGTCCCGGGCTAGCGGGGGACGATACGCAGTATTTT,CASSPGLAGDDTQYF
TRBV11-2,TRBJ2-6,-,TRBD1,TGTGCCAGCAGCAAAGGGACAGGGGTCCTTGGTACTGGGGCCAACGTCCTGACTTTC,CASSKGTGVLGTGANVLTF
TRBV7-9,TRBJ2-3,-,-,TGTGCCAGCAATGCGGAGTCTAGCACAGATACGCAGTATTTT,CASNAESSTDTQYF
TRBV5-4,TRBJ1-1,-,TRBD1,TGTGCCAGCAGTAAACAGGGGGCGGACACTGAAGCTTTCTTT,CASSKQGADTEAFF
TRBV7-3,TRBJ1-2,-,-,TGTGCCAGCAGCTTAGGAGGGGCAGAGGGCTACACCTTC,CASSLGGAEGYTF
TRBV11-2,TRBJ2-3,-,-,TGTGCCAGCAGCTTAGAGAAGGGATCAGATACGCAGTATTTT,CASSLEKGSDTQYF
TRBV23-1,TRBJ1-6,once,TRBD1,TGCGCCAGCAGTCAACCGTACCCGGCCATTGAGACAGGGTTATTTTCACCCCTCCACTTT,CASSQPYPAIETGLFSPLHF
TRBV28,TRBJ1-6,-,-,TGTGCCAGCAGGATTGGCCTTAGCTCCTATAATTCACCCCTCCACTTT,CASRIGLSSYNSPLHF
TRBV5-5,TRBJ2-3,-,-,TGTGCCAGCAGCCTCCGACAGTTCTCAGATACGCAGTATTTT,CASSLRQFSDTQYF
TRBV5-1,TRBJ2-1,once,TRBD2,TGCGCCAGCAGCTTGAGCTTCGGATCCAGCGGGATTTGGTACAATGAGCAGTTCTTC,CASSLSFGSSGIWYNEQFF
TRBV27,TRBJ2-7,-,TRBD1,TGTGCCAGCAGTTTAGACCTACGACAGGGGCAATACGAGCAGTACTTC,CASSLDLRQGQYEQYF
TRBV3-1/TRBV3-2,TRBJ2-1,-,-,TGTGCCAGCAGCCAAGATGGTGCGCCATCGGTAGAGCAGTTCTTC,CASSQDGAPSVEQFF
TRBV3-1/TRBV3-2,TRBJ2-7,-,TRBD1,TGTGCCAGCAGCCAAAACATCCGGGACAGGGGGTCCACCTACGAGCAGTACTTC,CASSQNIRDRGSTYEQYF
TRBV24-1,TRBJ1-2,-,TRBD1,TGTGCCACCAGTGAATACAGGGGAAATCACGATGGCTACACCTTC,CATSEYRGNHDGYTF
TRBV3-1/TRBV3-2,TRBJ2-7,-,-,TGTGCCAGCAGCCTTCAGGGCGGCTACGAGCAGTACTTC,CASSLQGGYEQYF
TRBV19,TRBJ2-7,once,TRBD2,TGTGCCAGTAGCCGAAGACTAGCAAGTGATTTAATTGTCTACGAGCAGTACTTC,CASSRRLASDLIVYEQYF
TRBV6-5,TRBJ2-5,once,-,TGTGCCAGCAGTTATCTACCTTGGGGGAACCAAGAGACCCAGTACTTC,CASSYLPWGNQETQYF
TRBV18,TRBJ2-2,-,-,TGTGCCAGCTCGGTGGGCTTGACAGGAGGAACCGGGGAGCTGTTTTTT,CASSVGLTGGTGELFF
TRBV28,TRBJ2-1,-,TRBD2,TGTGCCAGCAGCACGACTAGCGGGAGGGGGAATGAGCAGTTCTTC,CASSTTSGRGNEQFF
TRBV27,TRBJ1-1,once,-,TGTGCCAGCAGTTTCCAGGAGAACACTGAAGCTTTCTTT,CASSFQENTEAFF
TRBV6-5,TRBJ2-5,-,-,TGTGCCAGCAGGCCCCAAGAGACCCAGTACTTC,CASRPQETQYF
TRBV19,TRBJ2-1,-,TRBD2,TGTGCCAGTAGTATTACTAGCGGAGAATACAATGAGCAGTTCTTC,CASSITSGEYNEQFF
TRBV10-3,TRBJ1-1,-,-,TGTGCCATCAGTGACTCCACAGGGCTTGGAGAGGTAGCTTTCTTT,CAISDSTGLGEVAFF
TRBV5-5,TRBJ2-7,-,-,TGTGCCAGCAGCACCACCCCGTACTACGAGCAGTACTTC,CASSTTPYYEQYF
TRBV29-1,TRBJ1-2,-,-,TGCAGCGTTGGCTTCGGGGCAAATGGCTACACCTTC,CSVGFGANGYTF
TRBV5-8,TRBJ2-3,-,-,TGTGCCAGCAGCTTGGACGGTCAGGCGCAGTATTTT,CASSLDGQAQYF
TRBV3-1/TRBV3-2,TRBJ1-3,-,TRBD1,TGTGCCAGCAGCCAAGATCCCCCCCGACAGGGTGACGGAAACACCATATATTTT,CASSQDPPRQGDGNTIYF
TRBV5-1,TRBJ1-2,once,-,TGCGCCAGCAGCCTATCCGGGGGCCTGTATGGCTACACCTTC,CASSLSGGLYGYTF
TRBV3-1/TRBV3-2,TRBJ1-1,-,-,TGTGCCAGCAGCCCAAATATGAACACTGAAGCTTTCTTT,CASSPNMNTEAFF
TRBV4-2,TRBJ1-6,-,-,TGTGCCAGCAGCCAAGATGATCGGGGCCATAATTCACCCCTCCACTTT,CASSQDDRGHNSPLHF
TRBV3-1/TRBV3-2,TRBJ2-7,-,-,TGTGCCAGCACCCTGGCGGGGACCTACGAGCAGTACTTC,CASTLAGTYEQYF
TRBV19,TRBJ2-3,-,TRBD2,TGTGCCAGTAGTCGGCGGGAGGGTACTAGCACAGATACGCAGTATTTT,CASSRREGTSTDTQYF
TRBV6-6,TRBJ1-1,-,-,TGTGCCAGCAGTTTAGACTACCGTAGCACTGAAGCTTTCTTT,CASSLDYRSTEAFF
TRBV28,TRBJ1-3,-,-,TGTGCCAGCAGTTCATGGACTGGAAACACCATATATTTT,CASSSWTGNTIYF
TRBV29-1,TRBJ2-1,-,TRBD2,TGCAGCGTTTTAAGCGGGAGTTACAATGAGCAGTTCTTC,CSVLSGSYNEQFF